Following are 27 T cell receptor beta chains from one sample sequenced in a study of shared clonotypes between healthy human individuals. Terminally differentiated effector memory CD45RA+ cells were excluded from the naive CD8 cells, which were CD45RO-negative and positively selected for CCR7. Some clones are missing from TCRdb's copy, which holds only in-frame ones; the method was immunoSEQ multiplex PCR. The table shows a few million clones, with 90% to 95% occurring only once. The sample taken for sequencing was naive CD8+ T cells from PBMCs. The receptors shown here come from a man aged 18 to 30 in good health. Some clones in this sample may be carry-over from other donors' samples.

Points on this clone: Other DNA sequences in the same sample also yield this CDR3. The genes are TRBV28 and TRBJ2-1; 8 nucleotides match TRBD2. After removal of 6 bases from V and 3 bases from J, the junction contained 7 bases not matched to a gene. In germline, CDR1 is MDHEN, CDR2 SYDVKM. The CDR3 runs to 15 residues. The CDR3 DNA reads TGTGCCAGCAGCCCTACTAGCGGTCGCTACAATGAGCAGTTCTTC. It translates to CASSPTSGRYNEQFF.

The chain joins TRBV27 to TRBJ1-5; 8 bases match TRBD1. V was clipped by 6 bases and J by 2 bases; unmatched bases: 9. Germline V gives CDR1 MNHEY, CDR2 SMNVEV (reference sequence). The CDR3 has 16 residues. CDR3 DNA sequence: TGTGCCAGCAGACCCGCGACAGGGGATGGCAATCAGCCCCAGCATTTT. As protein: CASRPATGDGNQPQHF.

The chain recombines TRBV27 with TRBJ2-7; D is uncertain. The V end was cut by 6 bases, the J end by 5 bases, with 17 bases between. The CDR3 is 14 residues long. Germline CDR1 reads MNHEY; CDR2 reads SMNVEV (reference sequence). The DNA of the CDR3 is TGTGCCAGCAGCCCCGTTATCGGATTCCACGAGCAGTACTTC. Translation gives CASSPVIGFHEQYF.

The chain joins TRBV28 to TRBJ2-2; TRBD2 aligns across 9 bases. The V gene end was trimmed by 6 bases and the J gene end by 6 bases; junction bases not matched to a gene: 5. This CDR3 spans 14 amino acids. Germline CDR1 MDHEN, CDR2 SYDVKM. The CDR3, as DNA: TGTGCCAGCAGCCCTGCGGGAGGGCCCGGGGAGCTGTTTTTT. It encodes CASSPAGGPGELFF.

The chain joins TRBV13 to TRBJ2-2, with 8 bases matching TRBD1. CDR1 is PRHDT and CDR2 is FYEKMQ in the germline V gene (reference sequence). The CDR3 has 15 amino acids. Unmatched junction bases numbered 7, after V lost 5 bases and J lost 5 bases. CDR3 in DNA: TGTGCCAGCAGCCCAGACAGGGGATCGACCGGGGAGCTGTTTTTT. Protein sequence: CASSPDRGSTGELFF. Full variable domain (remainder filled in from reference TRBV13 and TRBJ2-2): AAGVIQSPRHLIKEKRETATLKCYPIPRHDTVYWYQQGPGQDPQFLISFYEKMQSDKGSIPDRFSAQQFSDYHSELNMSSLELGDSALYFCASSPDRGSTGELFFGEGSRLTVL.

This chain links TRBV29-1 with TRBJ1-1; 8 nucleotides line up with TRBD1. The V gene's germline CDR1 is SQVTM and CDR2 ANQGSEA. This CDR3 comprises 11 residues. Germline trimming cut 5 bases from V and 6 bases from J; bases unmatched to any gene: 2. CDR3 in amino acids: CSVPQGAEAFF. The CDR3 coding sequence is TGCAGCGTTCCACAGGGGGCTGAAGCTTTCTTT.

V is TRBV10-3 and J is TRBJ2-1; the match to TRBD2 covers 7 bases. CDR3 length equals 15 residues. CDR1 and CDR2 (germline): ENHRY, SYGVKD. V lost 4 bases, J lost 3 bases, and 6 bases stayed unmatched. DNA for the CDR3: TGTGCCATCAGTGGGGCTAGCGGCTTCTACAATGAGCAGTTCTTC. Its translation: CAISGASGFYNEQFF.

The chain's CDR3 is CASSEWISGQETQYF. The CDR3 region has the DNA TGTGCCAGCAGTGAGTGGATTAGCGGACAAGAGACCCAGTACTTC. The V gene is TRBV2, the J gene TRBJ2-5, with D tentatively TRBD2 (6 bases). Trimming cost V 3 bases and J 2 bases, with 13 bases left between them. The CDR3 runs 15 residues. Germline V gene sequence: CDR1 SNHLY, CDR2 FYNNEI.

A single count supports this clone. V usage is TRBV27 and J usage is TRBJ2-5; TRBD1 or TRBD2 may be the D gene (6 bases each). There are 16 residues in the CDR3. Germline loops: CDR1 MNHEY, CDR2 SMNVEV (reference sequence). The V gene lost 4 bases and the J gene lost 4 bases, with 19 bases spanning the gap. The CDR3 DNA sequence: TGTGCCAGCAGTTCCGGGGCCGGGGGCAATGGAGAGACCCAGTACTTC. Its protein is CASSSGAGGNGETQYF.

This rearrangement joins TRBV6-1 to TRBJ2-1; unclear D gene. The germline V and J ends were trimmed by 0 bases and 0 bases, with 9 bases remaining between them. The CDR3 consists of 16 residues. Germline values: CDR1 MNHNS, CDR2 SASEGT. CDR3 bases: TGTGCCAGCAGTGAAGCTGGTCCCTTCTCCTACAATGAGCAGTTCTTC. Amino acid sequence: CASSEAGPFSYNEQFF.

This chain uses TRBV7-9 with TRBJ2-3; 15 bases agree with TRBD2. CDR3 length equals 16 residues. Trimming took 5 bases from V and 5 from J; bases not matched to a gene: 5. From germline, CDR1 is SEHNR and CDR2 FQNEAQ (reference sequence). CDR3 bases: TGTGCCAGCAGCAACCCGGGACTAGCGGGAGGAGATACGCAGTATTTT. As protein: CASSNPGLAGGDTQYF.

The V call is TRBV5-6, the J call TRBJ1-1; D call uncertain. The germline gives CDR1 SGHDT, CDR2 YYEEEE. V shed 5 bases and J shed 5 bases, with 16 bases lying between them. CDR3 size: 14 residues. This chain's CDR3 is CASSSGASGTEAFF. In DNA, the CDR3 is TGTGCCAGCAGTTCGGGAGCTAGCGGGACTGAAGCTTTCTTT.

This chain joins TRBV9 and TRBJ2-3; D call uncertain. V lost 4 bases to trimming and J lost 4 bases, with 10 bases between them. The CDR3 is 13 residues long. The germline CDR1 and CDR2 sequences are SGDLS and YYNGEE. The CDR3 spells CASSPALADTQYF. CDR3 nucleotides: TGTGCCAGCAGCCCCGCTCTGGCAGATACGCAGTATTTT.

In the case of this clone: A read error may produce the germline difference seen at one junction end. The rearrangement links TRBV6-4 to TRBJ1-2, with D possibly matching TRBD1 (6 bases). Germline CDR1 MRHNA, CDR2 SNTAGT. CDR3 length equals 17 residues. In nucleotides, the CDR3 is TGTGCCAGCAGTCTCCGCGGGGGGGCCTCGGATATAGGTGGCTACGCCTTC. It translates to CASSLRGGASDIGGYAF.

The chain is built from TRBV11-2 and TRBJ2-7; no definite D call. The CDR3 length is 14 residues. Germline CDR1 SGHAT, CDR2 FQNNGV. Trimming pared 5 bases from V and 3 bases from J, leaving 14 bases between. The CDR3 DNA is TGTGCCAGCAGCCCGCGCGACACTTACTACGAGCAGTACTTC. Its translation is CASSPRDTYYEQYF.

The chain recombines TRBV19 with TRBJ1-2; no clear D gene. CDR1 LNHDA and CDR2 SQIVND come from the germline V gene (reference sequence). The germline V and J ends were trimmed by 0 bases and 6 bases, with 17 bases remaining between them. This CDR3 has 16 residues. The CDR3 DNA is TGTGCCAGTAGTATAGAGAGTCTCCGGGTTACGGATGGCTACACCTTC. Its translation: CASSIESLRVTDGYTF.

V and J are TRBV7-3 and TRBJ2-7; a weak D match, TRBD1 (5 bases). The CDR3 is made up of 14 amino acids. The germline gives CDR1 SGHTA, CDR2 FQGTGA. Trimming cost V 6 bases and J 2 bases, with 14 bases left between them. The CDR3 nucleotides are TGTGCCAGCAGGTTGGACAATCCCACCTACGAGCAGTACTTC. It is translated as CASRLDNPTYEQYF.

V usage is TRBV7-9 and J usage is TRBJ2-1, with a weak D call TRBD1 (5 bases). The germline V gene encodes CDR1 SEHNR and CDR2 FQNEAQ (reference sequence). Between the trimmed V and J ends, which lost 5 bases and 0 bases, there was a span of 17 bases. CDR3 length equals 17 residues. Written as DNA, the CDR3 is TGTGCCAGCAGCGATCTTAGGCAGGGAATCTCCTACAATGAGCAGTTCTTC. Protein product: CASSDLRQGISYNEQFF.

This chain connects TRBV28 to TRBJ1-1; perhaps TRBD1 as D (5 bases). This CDR3 spans 16 amino acids. With 7 bases removed from V and 0 bases from J, the gap between germline ends came to 18 bases. The germline V gene has CDR1 MDHEN and CDR2 SYDVKM. CDR3 sequence reads: CASTPGSGWMNTEAFF. The CDR3 nucleotides are TGTGCCAGCACCCCAGGGAGTGGATGGATGAACACTGAAGCTTTCTTT.

V is TRBV19 and J is TRBJ2-7, with 11 bases fitting TRBD2. With 4 bases clipped from V and 2 bases from J, the junction kept 4 bases outside the gene matches. Germline V gene data show CDR1 as LNHDA and CDR2 as SQIVND (reference sequence). This CDR3 has 15 residues. In DNA, the CDR3 is TGTGCCAGTAGTACTTCACTAGCGGGAGCCTACGAGCAGTACTTC. Translation gives CASSTSLAGAYEQYF.

The chain combines TRBV5-1 with TRBJ2-4, with a possible D match to TRBD1 (6 bases). This CDR3 is built from 13 residues. Trimming pared 0 bases from V and 10 bases from J, leaving 11 bases between. Per germline, CDR1 SGHRS and CDR2 YFSETQ. The CDR3 protein is CASSLAGQGIQYF. The DNA of the CDR3 is TGCGCCAGCAGCTTGGCAGGCCAGGGGATTCAGTACTTC.

Concerning this clone: The sample has other DNA sequences that encode this CDR3 too. V gene TRBV10-3 combines with J gene TRBJ2-7, with a tentative D call TRBD2 (5 bases). With 6 bases removed from V and 3 bases from J, the gap between germline ends came to 6 bases. CDR3 length: 11 amino acids. The germline V gene has CDR1 ENHRY and CDR2 SYGVKD. The CDR3 reads CAIREGYEQYF. DNA of the CDR3: TGTGCCATCAGAGAGGGCTACGAGCAGTACTTC.

This chain connects TRBV11-2 to TRBJ2-1; possibly TRBD1 or TRBD2 for D (5 bases each). Germline V CDR1 and CDR2: SGHAT, FQNNGV. Trimming stripped 1 base from V and 6 bases from J, with 16 bases between. The CDR3 spans 16 residues. The CDR3 nucleotides are TGTGCCAGCAGCTTAGCTAGGCCGGGACGGTTCAATGAGCAGTTCTTC. Its translation is CASSLARPGRFNEQFF.

The chain recombines TRBV7-3 with TRBJ1-2; D uncertain. This CDR3 has 14 amino acids. Trimming took 5 bases from V and 6 from J, leaving 16 bases between them. CDR1 is SGHTA and CDR2 is FQGTGA in the germline V gene. The CDR3 here is CASSPIGPGDGYTF. CDR3 DNA sequence: TGTGCCAGCAGCCCAATCGGACCCGGGGATGGCTACACCTTC.

The chain combines TRBV7-6 with TRBJ2-1; TRBD2 aligns across 9 bases. Germline V gene sequence: CDR1 SGHVS, CDR2 FNYEAQ. V lost 1 base, J lost 9 bases, and 7 bases stayed unmatched. This CDR3 has 15 amino acids. The CDR3 DNA is TGTGCCAGCAGCTTAGTAGGCGGGAGGGGCGGTGAGCAGTTCTTC. It specifies CASSLVGGRGGEQFF.

CDR3 amino acids: CASSVRGEKKTDTQYF. Written as DNA, the CDR3 is TGTGCCAGCAGCGTTAGGGGAGAGAAGAAAACAGATACGCAGTATTTT. The J gene is TRBJ2-3, the V gene TRBV9; D is perhaps TRBD1 or TRBD2 (5 bases each). This CDR3 is built from 16 residues. CDR1 is SGDLS, CDR2 YYNGEE, per germline. Trimming removed 2 bases from V and 3 bases from J, with 16 bases in between. Together with reference TRBV9 and TRBJ2-3, the CDR3 gives the full variable domain: DSGVTQTPKHLITATGQRVTLRCSPRSGDLSVYWYQQSLDQGLQFLIQYYNGEERAKGNILERFSAQQFPDLHSELNLSSLELGDSALYFCASSVRGEKKTDTQYFGPGTRLTVL.

The gene calls are TRBV6-6 and TRBJ2-5; D might be TRBD1 (6 bases). Trimming took off 7 bases at V and 3 bases at J, with 15 bases between the two ends. CDR1 and CDR2 (germline): MNHNY, SVGAGI (reference sequence). The CDR3 sequence is 14 residues long. CDR3 sequence (DNA): TGTGCCAGCAACAGAAACAGGGAAGAAGAGACCCAGTACTTC. Its translation is CASNRNREEETQYF.